This TCR beta chain was sequenced during a study of blood T cell repertoires in COVID-19. Across the study: The samples span acute and convalescent COVID-19 from the United States, Italy and Spain. T cells, B-cell-depleted T cells, or PBMCs provided the cDNA or gDNA that served as material.

The ends lost 2 bases at V and 5 bases at J; junction bases unmatched: 4. Germline V gene data show CDR1 as KGHSH and CDR2 as LQKENI. The CDR3 sequence is 14 residues long. Authors' processing steps: Estimation of nucleated cell counts relied on the amplification of reference gene primers. TCRdb keeps only in-frame clones here, not all; method: immunoSEQ multiplex PCR. The DNA was the basis for D and trimming; V, J and clone size are from that table. The sample has about 210,000 clones; approximately 78% are singletons. In Cohort 3, a recovered donor had either two negative PCRs, clearance, or symptom resolution.

The V and J genes are TRBV18 and TRBJ2-5; 8 bases map to TRBD1. Material: PBMCs or T cells enriched from blood (not recorded which). The origin of this receptor is a man aged 35 to 55 who had recovered from COVID-19. The CDR3 DNA sequence: TGTGCCAGCTCACCAAGGACAGGGTGGGAGACCCAGTACTTC. It codes for CASSPRTGWETQYF.